This T cell receptor beta chain was identified during a study of blood T cell repertoires in COVID-19. As originally analysed: Reference gene primers were amplified, and this amplification served to estimate nucleated cell counts. Assay: immunoSEQ multiplex PCR; the TCRdb copy retains only in-frame clones and omits some. The V and J calls and the clone size are those of that table, but D and trimming were determined from the DNA. The table has about 190,000 clones, around four fifths seen once. The CDR3 covers 15 residues. The V end lost 0 bases, the J end lost 6 bases, and 12 bases lay between the germline ends. The germline gives CDR1 MNHEY, CDR2 SVGEGT.

This rearrangement joins TRBV6-2 or TRBV6-3 to TRBJ1-5; the D is unclear. The receptor was isolated from an elderly woman with active or convalescent COVID-19. The sequencing sample was made of peripheral blood. This CDR3 is CASSYSGRDSQPQHF. DNA of the CDR3: TGTGCCAGCAGTTACTCAGGGAGGGATTCTCAGCCCCAGCATTTT.